The 22 T cell receptor beta chains listed next were all sequenced from one sample in a study of PD-1 blockade in classical Hodgkin lymphoma. Described time point: newly diagnosed, previously untreated cHL patient sample. Sequencing was performed with immunoSEQ multiplex PCR; in TCRdb, only in-frame clones are kept and a portion is missing. In the table there are 45,000 to 60,000 clones, more than 75% of which are singletons. Sequencing input: peripheral blood mononuclear cells (PBMCs). The receptor set was obtained from a human donor with classical Hodgkin lymphoma.

The chain uses TRBV5-1 and TRBJ1-5; D uncertain. CDR1 and CDR2 (germline): SGHRS, YFSETQ. This CDR3 is 15 amino acids long. The ends were cut back, 0 bases at V and 2 bases at J, with 9 bases in the middle. As DNA, the CDR3 is TGCGCCAGCAGCTTGGCCGGCGCAGGCAATCAGCCCCAGCATTTT. Translated: CASSLAGAGNQPQHF.

This sequence joins TRBV4-2 and TRBJ1-2, with D perhaps matching TRBD1 (6 bases). Trimming took 1 base from V and 2 from J, leaving 11 bases between them. CDR1 and CDR2 from the germline V gene are LGHNA and YNFKEQ. The CDR3 is 15 amino acids. The CDR3 protein is CASSQGLGGNYGYTF. The CDR3 DNA is TGTGCCAGCAGCCAAGGACTGGGGGGCAACTATGGCTACACCTTC.

The rearrangement joins TRBV5-8 to TRBJ2-6; no clear D. Looked up from germline, CDR1 is SGHTS and CDR2 is YDEGEE. With 2 bases removed from V and 0 bases from J, the gap between germline ends came to 9 bases. This CDR3 is built from 16 residues. CDR3 loop: CASSFLTFSGANVLTF. In nucleotides, the CDR3 is TGTGCCAGCAGCTTTCTCACTTTCTCTGGGGCCAACGTCCTGACTTTC.

CDR3 nucleotide sequence: TGTGCCAGCTCACTACCCACCGGGACTAGCGGATCCTACGAGCAGTACTTC. It is translated as CASSLPTGTSGSYEQYF. The chain combines TRBV18 with TRBJ2-7, with 11 bases fitting TRBD2. Germline-derived CDR1 and CDR2 are KGHSH and LQKENI. The CDR3 runs 17 residues. After removal of 4 bases from V and 1 base from J, the junction contained 9 bases not matched to a gene. Based on the CDR3 plus reference TRBV18 and TRBJ2-7, the full variable domain is NAGVMQNPRHLVRRRGQEARLRCSPMKGHSHVYWYRQLPEEGLKFMVYLQKENIIDESGMPKERFSAEFPKEGPSILRIQQVVRGDSAAYFCASSLPTGTSGSYEQYFGPGTRLTVT.

V and J are TRBV19 and TRBJ1-5; D is ambiguous. V lost 5 bases to trimming and J lost 6 bases, with 11 bases between them. There are 13 residues in the CDR3. Germline V gene sequence: CDR1 LNHDA, CDR2 SQIVND (reference sequence). The CDR3: CASSFGVSQPQHF. CDR3 in DNA: TGTGCCAGTAGTTTCGGGGTTAGTCAGCCCCAGCATTTT.

Of note for this clone: The sample contains more than one DNA sequence encoding this CDR3. The gene calls are TRBV29-1 and TRBJ1-1; D perhaps matches TRBD1 (6 bases). The length of the CDR3 is 15 residues. V was cut by 6 bases and J by 0 bases, with 17 bases left in between. Germline V gene data show CDR1 as SQVTM and CDR2 as ANQGSEA. CDR3 loop: CSVGAGWGMNTEAFF. DNA for the CDR3: TGCAGCGTGGGGGCAGGTTGGGGTATGAACACTGAAGCTTTCTTT.

The chain combines TRBV6-1 with TRBJ1-1; D gene uncertain. This CDR3 spans 13 amino acids. V gave up 7 bases and J gave up 0 bases, with 9 bases separating them. Germline V gene sequence: CDR1 MNHNS, CDR2 SASEGT. The CDR3 sequence: CASTRSLNTEAFF. The CDR3 coding sequence is TGTGCCAGCACTCGAAGCTTGAACACTGAAGCTTTCTTT.

The genes are TRBV18 and TRBJ1-2; D not certain. The V end lost 1 base, the J end lost 8 bases, and 5 bases lay between the germline ends. This CDR3 is built from 11 residues. Germline CDR1 and CDR2: KGHSH and LQKENI. Here the CDR3 DNA reads TGTGCCAGCTCACCACGGGGAGGCTACACCTTC. Protein product: CASSPRGGYTF. Full variable domain (missing parts from reference TRBV18 and TRBJ1-2): NAGVMQNPRHLVRRRGQEARLRCSPMKGHSHVYWYRQLPEEGLKFMVYLQKENIIDESGMPKERFSAEFPKEGPSILRIQQVVRGDSAAYFCASSPRGGYTFGSGTRLTVV.

The V gene is TRBV10-2, the J gene TRBJ2-7; TRBD1 agrees at 9 bases. The CDR3 is made up of 14 amino acids. The V and J ends lost 6 bases and 7 bases, in that order; junction bases with no gene match: 10. From germline, CDR1 is WSHSY and CDR2 SAAADI. CDR3 sequence: CASSFGTGPWEQYF. The CDR3 DNA reads as TGCGCCAGCAGCTTTGGGACAGGGCCTTGGGAGCAGTACTTC.

The chain uses TRBV18 and TRBJ2-7, with D uncertain. The CDR3 is made up of 13 amino acids. CDR1 KGHSH and CDR2 LQKENI come from the germline V gene. V lost 4 bases and J lost 4, with 11 bases in between. The CDR3, as DNA: TGTGCCAGCTCACTCCTGGACGATTACGAGCAGTACTTC. It encodes CASSLLDDYEQYF.

The chain carries TRBV30 and TRBJ1-4; possible D gene TRBD1, 5 bases. The CDR3 spans 14 residues. Per the germline V gene, CDR1 is GTSNPN and CDR2 is SVGIG (reference sequence). V shed 0 bases and J shed 5 bases, with 10 bases lying between them. The CDR3 nucleotides read TGTGCCTGGAGTGTAAGAGGGGTAAATGAAAAACTGTTTTTT. This sequence encodes CAWSVRGVNEKLFF.

This sequence joins TRBV7-8 and TRBJ2-7; D not certain. The CDR3 totals 12 residues. Germline CDR1 SGHVS, CDR2 FQNEAQ. V was pared by 1 base and J by 6 bases, with 7 bases between. The CDR3 reads CASSLGEGEQYV. CDR3 nucleotide sequence: TGTGCCAGCAGCTTAGGAGAAGGCGAGCAGTACGTC.

This clone showed up just once. Other DNA sequences of this sample code for an identical CDR3. This chain joins TRBV28 and TRBJ2-7, with D tentatively TRBD1 (6 bases). This CDR3 has 12 amino acids. Germline CDR1 reads MDHEN; CDR2 reads SYDVKM. The germline V and J ends were trimmed by 10 bases and 2 bases, with 12 bases remaining between them. As DNA, the CDR3 is TGTGCCACCAAAGGACAGACCTACGAGCAGTACTTC. This gives the protein CATKGQTYEQYF.

The chain uses TRBV30 and TRBJ2-1; 9 nucleotides line up with TRBD2. V trimming: 4 bases; J trimming: 4 bases; junction bases outside the gene matches: 5. CDR3 length: 14 residues. Per germline, CDR1 GTSNPN and CDR2 SVGIG (reference sequence). The CDR3 coding sequence is TGTGCCTGGATTGTAGCGGGGGAATACAATGAGCAGTTCTTC. Protein product: CAWIVAGEYNEQFF. Drawing the rest from reference TRBV30 and TRBJ2-1, the complete variable domain is SQTIHQWPATLVQPVGSPLSLECTVEGTSNPNLYWYRQAAGRGLQLLFYSVGIGQISSEVPQNLSASRPQDRQFILSSKKLLLSDSGFYLCAWIVAGEYNEQFFGPGTRLTVL.

The V and J genes are TRBV11-3 and TRBJ2-7; D ambiguous. Trimming took off 3 bases at V and 6 bases at J, with 12 bases between the two ends. This CDR3 spans 13 amino acids. Germline V lookup: CDR1 SGHNT, CDR2 YENEEA. The CDR3 DNA reads TGTGCCAGCAGCTTGTGGCGTGGTGGCGAGCAGTACTTC. As protein: CASSLWRGGEQYF.

The V and J genes are TRBV28 and TRBJ1-5; weak D call: TRBD1 (5 bases). Germline-derived CDR1 and CDR2 are MDHEN and SYDVKM. The V end was cut by 8 bases, the J end by 6 bases, with 11 bases between. This CDR3 comprises 12 residues. CDR3 protein: CASGTLRQPQHF. In DNA form, the CDR3 reads TGTGCCAGCGGGACTCTCCGTCAGCCCCAGCATTTT. The variable domain in full, with the rest retrieved from reference TRBV28 and TRBJ1-5, is DVKVTQSSRYLVKRTGEKVFLECVQDMDHENMFWYRQDPGLGLRLIYFSYDVKMKEKGDIPEGYSVSREKKERFSLILESASTNQTSMYLCASGTLRQPQHFGDGTRLSIL.

The gene calls are TRBV6-5 and TRBJ2-7, with 9 bases aligning to TRBD1. This CDR3 comprises 15 residues. The J segment lost 2 bases and the V segment lost 3 bases, leaving 5 bases of the junction unmatched. CDR1 and CDR2 from the germline V gene are MNHEY and SVGAGI. The CDR3 is CASSYRGQGTYEQYF. CDR3 nucleotides: TGTGCCAGCAGTTATAGGGGACAGGGCACCTACGAGCAGTACTTC.

The chain links TRBV13 to TRBJ1-1; no definite D call. The CDR3 is 14 amino acids. Germline V lookup: CDR1 PRHDT, CDR2 FYEKMQ (reference sequence). V was shortened by 5 bases and J by 3 bases, with 13 bases between the two germline ends. The CDR3, as DNA: TGTGCCAGCAGCCTCAGGCGGATGGACACTGAAGCTTTCTTT. The encoded protein is CASSLRRMDTEAFF. The full variable domain, in which reference TRBV13 and TRBJ1-1 provide the parts outside the CDR3, is AAGVIQSPRHLIKEKRETATLKCYPIPRHDTVYWYQQGPGQDPQFLISFYEKMQSDKGSIPDRFSAQQFSDYHSELNMSSLELGDSALYFCASSLRRMDTEAFFGQGTRLTVV.

The chain uses TRBV11-3 and TRBJ2-1; TRBD1 aligns across 7 bases. The V and J ends lost 5 bases and 6 bases, in that order; junction bases with no gene match: 10. CDR3 length: 15 residues. Per germline, CDR1 SGHNT and CDR2 YENEEA. This CDR3 reads CASSPPTTGSNEQFF. In DNA form, the CDR3 reads TGTGCCAGCAGCCCACCAACGACAGGGTCCAATGAGCAGTTCTTC.

The gene calls are TRBV5-8 and TRBJ2-1, with D possibly called TRBD1 or TRBD2 (5 bases each). Per the germline V gene, CDR1 is SGHTS and CDR2 is YDEGEE. Trimming shortened V by 6 bases and J by 15 bases, and 22 bases separated the two germline ends. The CDR3 is made up of 13 amino acids. CDR3 region: CASMGERRHTPFF. For the CDR3, the DNA is TGTGCCAGCATGGGGGAACGGCGGCATACACCGTTCTTC.

V and J are TRBV6-5 and TRBJ2-7; 9 positions match TRBD1. The CDR3 covers 14 residues. Germline V gene sequence: CDR1 MNHEY, CDR2 SVGAGI. V lost 5 bases to trimming and J lost 4 bases; unmatched junction nucleotides: 6. The CDR3 DNA is TGTGCCAGCAGTCGAGCAGGGACAGGGTACGAGCAGTACTTC. Translation gives CASSRAGTGYEQYF.

V is TRBV7-8 and J is TRBJ1-4, with D perhaps matching TRBD1 (5 bases). Trimming stripped 4 bases from V and 7 bases from J, with 13 bases between. The germline V gene encodes CDR1 SGHVS and CDR2 FQNEAQ. The CDR3 extends over 14 amino acids. The CDR3 DNA reads TGTGCCAGCAGCTCCGGGACGTCGGGTGAAAAACTGTTTTTT. This gives the protein CASSSGTSGEKLFF.